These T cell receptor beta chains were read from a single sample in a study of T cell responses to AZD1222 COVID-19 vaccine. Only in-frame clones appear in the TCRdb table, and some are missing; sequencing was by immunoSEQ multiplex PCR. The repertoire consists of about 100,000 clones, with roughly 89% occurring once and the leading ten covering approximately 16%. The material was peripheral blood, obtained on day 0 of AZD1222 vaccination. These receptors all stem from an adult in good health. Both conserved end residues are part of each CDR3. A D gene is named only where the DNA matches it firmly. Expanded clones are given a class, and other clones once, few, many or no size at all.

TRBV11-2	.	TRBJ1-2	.	TGTGCCAGCAGCTTGGGCAGGGGCGACCCCACGGACACCTTC	CASSLGRGDPTDTF
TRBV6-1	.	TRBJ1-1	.	TGTGCCAGCAGTGAACAAGGGGAGTTCACTGAAGCTTTCTTT	CASSEQGEFTEAFF
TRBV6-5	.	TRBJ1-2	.	TGTGCCAGCAGTTACTCGACAGACGGTAACTATGGCTACACCTTC	CASSYSTDGNYGYTF
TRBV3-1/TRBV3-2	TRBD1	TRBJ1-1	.	TGTGCCAGCAGCCAACGGACAGGAGAGAACACTGAAGCTTTCTTT	CASSQRTGENTEAFF
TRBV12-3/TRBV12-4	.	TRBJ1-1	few	TGTGCCAGCAGTTTAGAGACGGGAGAAGCTTTCTTT	CASSLETGEAFF
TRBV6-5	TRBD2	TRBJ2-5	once	TGTGCCAGCACAGGGCGGGGGGGCCAAGAGACCCAGTACTTC	CASTGRGGQETQYF
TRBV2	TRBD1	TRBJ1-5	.	TGTGCCAGCAACAGGGGACTGAATCAGCCCCAGCATTTT	CASNRGLNQPQHF
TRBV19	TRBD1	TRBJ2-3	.	TGTGCCAGTAGGGACAGGGCCGGCACAGATACGCAGTATTTT	CASRDRAGTDTQYF
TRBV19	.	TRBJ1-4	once	TGTGCCAGTAGTCCCCGTGAGGGTTTACAAGGGGCTGGTGAAAAACTGTTTTTT	CASSPREGLQGAGEKLFF
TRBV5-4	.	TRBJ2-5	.	TGTGCCAGCAGCGGCGGGGGCCCTGCCGCCCAAGAGACCCAGTACTTC	CASSGGGPAAQETQYF
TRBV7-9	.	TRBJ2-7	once	TGTGCCAGCAGCACGGAGAGGGGGGAGCAGTACTTC	CASSTERGEQYF
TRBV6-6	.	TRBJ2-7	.	TGTGCCAGCGGGTGGGGGTACGAGCAGTACTTC	CASGWGYEQYF
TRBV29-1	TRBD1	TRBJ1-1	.	TGCAGCGTTGCCTTAGGACAGGGTGTGTCGAGCACTGAAGCTTTCTTT	CSVALGQGVSSTEAFF
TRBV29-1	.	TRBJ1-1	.	TGCAGCGTTGTAAAGGTGATGGCCACTGAAGCTTTCTTT	CSVVKVMATEAFF
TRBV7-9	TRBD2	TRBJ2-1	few	TGTGCCAGCCAACTAGCGGGATCTCCCGAGCAGTTCTTC	CASQLAGSPEQFF
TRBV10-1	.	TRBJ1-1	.	TGCGCCAGCAGTGCGGGCCTGAACACTGAAGCTTTCTTT	CASSAGLNTEAFF
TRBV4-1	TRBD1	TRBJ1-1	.	TGCGCCAGCAGCCAGTACTCACCGGGACAGGGAGGGAACACTGAAGCTTTCTTT	CASSQYSPGQGGNTEAFF
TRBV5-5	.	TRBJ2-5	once	TGTGCCAGCAGCTTGCAGTGGGCCAGGGGCGGGACCCAGTACTTC	CASSLQWARGGTQYF
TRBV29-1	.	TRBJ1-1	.	TGCAGCGTTGCCGGTCAAATGGGTACTGAAGCTTTCTTT	CSVAGQMGTEAFF
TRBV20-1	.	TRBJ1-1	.	TGCAGTGCTAGTTATGGGGGGGGATCCCCAAGGGCTGAAGCTTTCTTT	CSASYGGGSPRAEAFF
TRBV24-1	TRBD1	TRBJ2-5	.	TGTGCTACCAGTGATCTGGACAGGGGAAAAGAGACCCAGTACTTC	CATSDLDRGKETQYF
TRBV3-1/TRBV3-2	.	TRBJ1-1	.	TGTGCCAGCAGCCACGGGCGGACAGCGGAAGCTTTCTTT	CASSHGRTAEAFF
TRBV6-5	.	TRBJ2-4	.	TGTGCCAGCAGTTACGATTATCGACAAGCCAAAAACATTCAGTACTTC	CASSYDYRQAKNIQYF
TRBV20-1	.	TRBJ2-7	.	TGCAGTGCCAAATTACACGAGCAGTACTTC	CSAKLHEQYF
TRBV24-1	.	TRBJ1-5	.	TGTGCCACCAGTGATGGTCCTTTTCGGTGGGGCAATCAGCCCCAGCATTTT	CATSDGPFRWGNQPQHF
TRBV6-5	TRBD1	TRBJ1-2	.	TGTGCCAGCCAGGGGGCAGACGACATCGGTGGCTACACCTTC	CASQGADDIGGYTF
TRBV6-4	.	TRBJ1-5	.	TGTGCCTCCACTCAAGATCTCGAAAATCAGCCCCAGCATTTT	CASTQDLENQPQHF
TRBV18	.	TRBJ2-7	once	TGTGCCAGCTCACAAACAGGGATATCCTACGAGCAGTACTTC	CASSQTGISYEQYF
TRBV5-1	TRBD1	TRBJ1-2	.	TGCGCCAGCAGCTTGGCCAGGACAGGGAACTATGGCTACACCTTC	CASSLARTGNYGYTF
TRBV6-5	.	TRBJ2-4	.	TGTGCCAGCAGGCCGACAGGACTAGCCAAAAACATTCAGTACTTC	CASRPTGLAKNIQYF